The 2 T cell receptor beta chains given below trace back to one sample, sequenced in a study of T cell repertoires in cytomegalovirus infection. TCRdb recomputed calls from the reads with MiXCR, one row per CDR3 protein. Counted here are around 100,000 distinct CDR3 sequences, about 9.5% occurring once; the ten biggest clones make up over 25%. These receptors' antigens are unknown. The sequenced sample consisted of PBMCs, sequenced either directly or after in vitro stimulation (not recorded which). These receptors were taken from a human donor in good health (CMV status not recorded). Some clones in this sample may be carry-over from other donors' samples.

V is TRBV5-5 and J is TRBJ1-6, with D possibly TRBD1 on 6 matching bases. This CDR3 is 16 amino acids long. Per germline, CDR1 SGHKS and CDR2 YYEKEE (reference sequence). Trimming left V 0 bases short and J 7 bases short, with 14 bases between. In DNA, the CDR3 is TGTGCCAGCAGCTTGGAACCAGACAGGCGGAATTCACCCCTCCACTTT. Its protein product is CASSLEPDRRNSPLHF.

This chain uses TRBV14 with TRBJ1-1, with D possibly being TRBD1 (5 bases). With 5 bases removed from V and 4 bases from J, the gap between germline ends came to 14 bases. The length of the CDR3 is 14 residues. Per germline, CDR1 SGHDN and CDR2 FVKESK. The CDR3 DNA sequence: TGTGCCAGCAGCTATAGGGGTCTCTGCACTGAAGCTTTCTTT. The encoded protein is CASSYRGLCTEAFF.